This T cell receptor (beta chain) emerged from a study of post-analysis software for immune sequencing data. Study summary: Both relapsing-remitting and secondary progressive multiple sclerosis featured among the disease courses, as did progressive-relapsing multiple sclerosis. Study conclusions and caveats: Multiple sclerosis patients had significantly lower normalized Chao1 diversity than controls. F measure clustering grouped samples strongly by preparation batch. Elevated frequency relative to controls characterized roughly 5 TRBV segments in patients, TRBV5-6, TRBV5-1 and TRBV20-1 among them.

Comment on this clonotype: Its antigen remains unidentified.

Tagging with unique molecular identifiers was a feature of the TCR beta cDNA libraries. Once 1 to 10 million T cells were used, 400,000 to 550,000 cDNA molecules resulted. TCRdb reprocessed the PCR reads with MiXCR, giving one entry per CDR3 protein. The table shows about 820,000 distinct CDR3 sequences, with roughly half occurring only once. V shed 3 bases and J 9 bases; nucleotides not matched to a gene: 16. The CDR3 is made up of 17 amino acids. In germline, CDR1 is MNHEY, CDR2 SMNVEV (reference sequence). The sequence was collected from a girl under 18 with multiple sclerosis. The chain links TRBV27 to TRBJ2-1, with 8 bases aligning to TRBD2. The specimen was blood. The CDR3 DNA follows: TGTGCCAGCAGTTTTAGCGGCGGGAGGTCCCCTTTTGGTGAGCAGTTCTTC. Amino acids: CASSFSGGRSPFGEQFF.